A single TCR beta chain is shown here with its context. The trim removed 2 bases at V and 6 bases at J, leaving 6 bases unmatched. CDR1 is SGDLS, CDR2 YYNGEE, per germline. This CDR3 contains 14 residues. This sample was taken from a study of identical twins' blood T cells. All three twin pairs grew up together with likely shared infections and vaccines. TCR cDNA libraries came from RNA via a modified published protocol. Both ends of each TCR cDNA library bore sample-specific barcodes. TCRdb analysed the 5' RACE reads with MiXCR anew, one entry per CDR3 protein. The sample has hundreds of thousands of distinct CDR3 sequences, around 30% seen once.

The specimen sequenced was PBMCs. The V call is TRBV9, the J call TRBJ1-1; 8 nucleotides align to TRBD1. The origin of this receptor is a woman aged 18-49 years in good health. The chain's CDR3 is CASSVTGDDSEAFF. CDR3 DNA: TGTGCCAGCAGCGTGACAGGGGACGACTCTGAAGCTTTCTTT.